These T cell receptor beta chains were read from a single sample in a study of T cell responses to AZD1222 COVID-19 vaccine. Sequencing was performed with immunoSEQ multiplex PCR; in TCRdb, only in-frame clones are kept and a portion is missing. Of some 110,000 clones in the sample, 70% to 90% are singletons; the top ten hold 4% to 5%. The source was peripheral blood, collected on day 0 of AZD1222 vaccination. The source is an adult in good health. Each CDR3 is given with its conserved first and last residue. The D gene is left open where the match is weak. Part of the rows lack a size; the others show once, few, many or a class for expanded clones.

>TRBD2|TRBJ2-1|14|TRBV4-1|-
TGCGCCAGCAGCCAAGATGCAGCGGGGCCTGAGCAGTTCTTC
CASSQDAAGPEQFF
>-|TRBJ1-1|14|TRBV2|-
TGTGCCAGCAGTGATCTGAAGAGGGACACTGAAGCTTTCTTT
CASSDLKRDTEAFF
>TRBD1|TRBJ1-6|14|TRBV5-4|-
TGTGCCAGCAGCTGGGACAGGGGGAATTCACCCCTCCACTTT
CASSWDRGNSPLHF
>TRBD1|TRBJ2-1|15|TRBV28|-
TGTGCCAGCAGTCCTAGACAGGGATTCCACAATGAGCAGTTCTTC
CASSPRQGFHNEQFF
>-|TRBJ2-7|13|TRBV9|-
TGTGCCAGCAGCGTTAACGGGGCCTACGAGCAGTACTTC
CASSVNGAYEQYF
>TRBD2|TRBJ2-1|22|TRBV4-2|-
TGTGCCAGCAGCCAACCGAAGCTCCCGGGACTAGCGGGGGTAAGCTCCTACAATGAGCAGTTCTTC
CASSQPKLPGLAGVSSYNEQFF
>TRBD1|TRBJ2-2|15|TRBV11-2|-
TGTGCCAGCAGCATCAGGGGGCTTGGTACCGGGGAGCTGTTTTTT
CASSIRGLGTGELFF
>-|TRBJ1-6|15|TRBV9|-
TGTGCCAGCAGCTCACAATCGGGAGACCTTTCACCCCTCCACTTT
CASSSQSGDLSPLHF
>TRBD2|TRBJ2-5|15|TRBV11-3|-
TGTGCCAGCAGCTTATCTAGCGGGGCAGGAGAGACCCAGTACTTC
CASSLSSGAGETQYF
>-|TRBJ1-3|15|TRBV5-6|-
TGTGCCAGCAGCCCAGGCCCGAGCTCTGGAAACACCATATATTTT
CASSPGPSSGNTIYF
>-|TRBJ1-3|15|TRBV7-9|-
TGTGCCAGCAACCTAGTGATGGACTTAAGAAACACCATATATTTT
CASNLVMDLRNTIYF
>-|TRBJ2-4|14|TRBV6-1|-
TGTGCCAGCAGTGAATTGGGGTCCAAAAACATTCAGTACTTC
CASSELGSKNIQYF
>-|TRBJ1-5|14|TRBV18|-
TGTGCCAGCTCACTCGGGGGGATCCCTCAGCCCCAGCATTTT
CASSLGGIPQPQHF
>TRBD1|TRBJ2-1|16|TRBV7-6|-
TGTGCCAGCAGTCATATTCAGGGACAGGGTTGGAATGAGCAGTTCTTC
CASSHIQGQGWNEQFF
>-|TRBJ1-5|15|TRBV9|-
TGTGCCAGTTCCCTAAGTCCCGGGGTTCATCAGCCCCAGCATTTT
CASSLSPGVHQPQHF
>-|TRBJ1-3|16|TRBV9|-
TGTGCCAGCAGCGTCTGGGACCGACACTCTGGAAACACCATATATTTT
CASSVWDRHSGNTIYF
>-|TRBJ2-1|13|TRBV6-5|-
TGTGCCAGCAGCCCCGCCGGAGAGCGGAAGCAGTTCTTC
CASSPAGERKQFF
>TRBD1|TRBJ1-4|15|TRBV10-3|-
TGTGCCATCAGTGAGTCAGGACAGGAGAATGAAAAACTGTTTTTT
CAISESGQENEKLFF
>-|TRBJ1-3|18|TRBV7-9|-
TGTGCCAGCAGCTTAGATCAGGGGTTCCCGCGCGGGGGAAACACCATATATTTT
CASSLDQGFPRGGNTIYF
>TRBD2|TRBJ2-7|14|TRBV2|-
TGTGCCAGCAGTTTATTGACTAGCGGGAGCGAGCAGTACTTC
CASSLLTSGSEQYF
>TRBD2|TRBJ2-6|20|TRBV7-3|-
TGTGCCAGCAGCTCCCGAATCGGGACTAGCGGACTAACTGGGGCCAACGTCCTGACTTTC
CASSSRIGTSGLTGANVLTF
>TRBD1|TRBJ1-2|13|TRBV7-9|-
TGTGCCAGCAGCTTCCACGAGACAGGGATCGTAGCCTTC
CASSFHETGIVAF
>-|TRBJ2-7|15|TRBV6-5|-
TGTGCCAGCAGTTACGCCCCGTTGAGGGGATACGAGCAGTACTTC
CASSYAPLRGYEQYF
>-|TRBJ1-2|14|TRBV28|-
TGTGCCAGCAGTCGCCCCCCGGTGGCAGAAGGCTACACCTTC
CASSRPPVAEGYTF
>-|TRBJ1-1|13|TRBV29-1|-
TGCAGCGTTGTCCGCGGGATCAGCACTGAAGCTTTCTTT
CSVVRGISTEAFF
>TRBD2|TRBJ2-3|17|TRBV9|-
TGTGCCAGCAGCGAGGGGGTCCGGGAGGGTAGCACAGATACGCAGTATTTT
CASSEGVREGSTDTQYF
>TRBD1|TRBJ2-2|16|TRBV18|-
TGTGCCAGCTCTCCGGGACAGTTCGCGAACACCGGGGAGCTGTTTTTT
CASSPGQFANTGELFF
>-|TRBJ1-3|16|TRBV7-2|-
TGTGCCAGCAGCTTAGCGCTTGGGACGGAGTACAACACCATATATTTT
CASSLALGTEYNTIYF
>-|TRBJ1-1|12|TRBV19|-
TGTGCCAGTCTCCGGGGGGCGACTGAAGCTTTCTTT
CASLRGATEAFF
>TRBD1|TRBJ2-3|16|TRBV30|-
TGTGCCTGGAGTGTAAACGGACAGGGGTCCGCAGATACGCAGTATTTT
CAWSVNGQGSADTQYF
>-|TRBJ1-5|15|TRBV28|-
TGTGCCAGCAGTTTATTCCCCCCCTGGGGGCAGCCCCAGCATTTT
CASSLFPPWGQPQHF
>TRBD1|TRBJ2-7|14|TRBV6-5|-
TGTGCCAGCAGTTACGGGGACAGGGCGGGGGAGCAGTACTTC
CASSYGDRAGEQYF
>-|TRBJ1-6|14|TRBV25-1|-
TGTGCCAGCAGTGAAGGCTCTCCCGGTTCACCCCTCCACTTT
CASSEGSPGSPLHF
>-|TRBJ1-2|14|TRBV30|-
TGTGCCGGCCAGCGGTCCCCATGGACCTATGGCTACACCTTC
CAGQRSPWTYGYTF
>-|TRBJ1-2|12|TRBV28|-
TGTGCCAGCGGGAACACGGACTATGGCTACACCTTC
CASGNTDYGYTF
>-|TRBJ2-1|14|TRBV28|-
TGTGCCAGCAGTTTAAGGGGACCCAGAGCACGGCAGTTCTTC
CASSLRGPRARQFF
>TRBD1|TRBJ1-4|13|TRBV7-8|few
TGTGCCAGCAGCCTAGAACTACAGGGGACACTGTTTTTT
CASSLELQGTLFF
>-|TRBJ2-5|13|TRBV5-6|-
TGTGCCAGCAGTTATAGGGTTGTAGAGACCCAGTACTTC
CASSYRVVETQYF
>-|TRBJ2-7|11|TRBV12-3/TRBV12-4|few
TGTGCCAGCAGTTCAGGGTACGAGCAGTACTTC
CASSSGYEQYF
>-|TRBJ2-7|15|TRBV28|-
TGTGCCAGCAGTCTAATCAACCTGAATACCTACGAGCAGTACTTC
CASSLINLNTYEQYF
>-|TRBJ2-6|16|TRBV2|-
TGTGCCAGCAGTGATATGAGGCCCTCTGGGGCCAACGTCCTGACTTTC
CASSDMRPSGANVLTF
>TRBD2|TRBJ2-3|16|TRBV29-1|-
TGCAGCGTTATCCCCGCAGGACTAGCGGGGACAGATACGCAGTATTTT
CSVIPAGLAGTDTQYF
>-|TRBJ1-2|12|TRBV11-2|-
TGTGCCAGCAGCCCAAACGGATATGGCTACACCTTC
CASSPNGYGYTF
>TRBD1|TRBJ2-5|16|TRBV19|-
TGTGCCAGCCCTGGGGCAGGGACAGGGGTACGGGAGACCCAGTACTTC
CASPGAGTGVRETQYF
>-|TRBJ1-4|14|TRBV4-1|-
TGCGCCAGCAGCCACCCAGGGAGGGGTGAAAAACTGTTTTTT
CASSHPGRGEKLFF
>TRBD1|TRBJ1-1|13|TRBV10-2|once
TGCGCCAGCAGGATACAGGGGGACACTGAAGCTTTCTTT
CASRIQGDTEAFF
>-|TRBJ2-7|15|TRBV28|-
TGTGCCAGCACCGTAGAGGAGAGAAGCGCCTACGAGCAGTACTTC
CASTVEERSAYEQYF
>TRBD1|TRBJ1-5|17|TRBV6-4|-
TGTGCCAGTGTGGGACAGGGTCCATACATCATCAATCAGCCCCAGCATTTT
CASVGQGPYIINQPQHF
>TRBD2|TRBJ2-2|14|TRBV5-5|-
TGTGCCAGCAGCTCAGCGGGGGTTACCGGGGAGCTGTTTTTT
CASSSAGVTGELFF
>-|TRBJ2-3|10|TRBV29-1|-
TGCAGCTCCCTGGGGGCTACGCAGTATTTT
CSSLGATQYF